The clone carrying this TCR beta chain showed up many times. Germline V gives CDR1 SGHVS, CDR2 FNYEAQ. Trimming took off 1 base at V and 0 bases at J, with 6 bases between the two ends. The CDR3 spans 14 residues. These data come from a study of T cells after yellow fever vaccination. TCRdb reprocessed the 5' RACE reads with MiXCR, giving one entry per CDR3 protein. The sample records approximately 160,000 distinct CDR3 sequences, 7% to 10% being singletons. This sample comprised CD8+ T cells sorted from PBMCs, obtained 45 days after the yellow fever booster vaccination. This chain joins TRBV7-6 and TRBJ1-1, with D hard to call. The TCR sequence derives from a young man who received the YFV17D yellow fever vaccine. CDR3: CASSLEGLNTEAFF. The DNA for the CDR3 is TGTGCCAGCAGCTTAGAAGGTTTGAACACTGAAGCTTTCTTT.